This T cell receptor beta chain was recovered during a study of chemoradiotherapy in HPV16-positive cancers. Repeated repertoire sampling spanned the course of chemoradiotherapy. This table comes from immunoSEQ multiplex PCR, and its TCRdb copy is limited to in-frame clones, with some not included. The table lists 10,000 or so clones, more than 70% of them singletons, with approximately 2% in the top ten. Germline V gives CDR1 MNHNY, CDR2 SVGAGI (reference sequence). Trimming shortened V by 7 bases and J by 3 bases, and 19 bases separated the two germline ends. This CDR3 is 16 amino acids long. This specimen was collected from a patient who underwent chemoradiotherapy. The chain is built from TRBV6-6 and TRBJ1-3; D not resolved. This TCR was sampled from a human donor with HPV-associated anogenital cancer. The CDR3 region is CASTLSGRDRGNTIYF. The CDR3 DNA is TGTGCCAGCACCCTCTCGGGGAGGGATCGTGGAAACACCATATATTTT.